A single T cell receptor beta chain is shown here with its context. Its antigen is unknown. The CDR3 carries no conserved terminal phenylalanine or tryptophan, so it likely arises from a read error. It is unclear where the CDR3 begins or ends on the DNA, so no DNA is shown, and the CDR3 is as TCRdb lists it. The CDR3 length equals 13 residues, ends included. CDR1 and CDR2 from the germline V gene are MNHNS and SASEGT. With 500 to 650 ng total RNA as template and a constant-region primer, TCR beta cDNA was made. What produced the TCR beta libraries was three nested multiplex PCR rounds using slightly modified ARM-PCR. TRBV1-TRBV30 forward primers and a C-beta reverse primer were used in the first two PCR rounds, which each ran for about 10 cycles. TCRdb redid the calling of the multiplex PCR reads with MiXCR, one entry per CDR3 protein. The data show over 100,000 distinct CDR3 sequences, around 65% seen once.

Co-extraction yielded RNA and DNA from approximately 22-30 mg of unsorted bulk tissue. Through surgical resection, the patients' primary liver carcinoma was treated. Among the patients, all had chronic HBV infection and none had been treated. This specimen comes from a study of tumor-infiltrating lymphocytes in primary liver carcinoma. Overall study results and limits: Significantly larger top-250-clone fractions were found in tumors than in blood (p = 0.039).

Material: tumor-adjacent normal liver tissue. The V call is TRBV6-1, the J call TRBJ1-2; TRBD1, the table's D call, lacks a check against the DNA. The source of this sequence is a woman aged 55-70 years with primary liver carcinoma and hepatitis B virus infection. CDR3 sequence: CARSEGGWYGHTI.